These 29 T cell receptor beta chains were all obtained from the same sample, sequenced in a study of cytomegalovirus exposure and HLA in healthy donors listed by TCRdb under 2017. Libraries were built with the immunoSEQ multiplex PCR assay. For the multiplex PCR, a mixture combining 60 forward primers for TCR Vbeta segments and 13 reverse primers for TCR Jbeta segments was used. This immuneACCESS table, as held by TCRdb, lists in-frame sequences with V and J called but not all clones. Of the missing ones, under half trace to an unresolved V gene in checked studies; the others have no known cause. Counted in this sample were approximately 180,000 clones; about four fifths of them appeared once. The top ten hold about 1.6% of the sample. The specimen sequenced was PBMCs. These receptors all come from a woman aged 45-60 years in good health and CMV-seronegative.

The CDR3: CASSLGRPPYEQYF. In DNA, the CDR3 is TGTGCCAGCAGTTTAGGGCGTCCTCCCTACGAGCAGTACTTC. The genes are TRBV28 and TRBJ2-5; D remains unclear. TRBJ2-7 matches the DNA end more closely, so the J call is doubtful. Per the germline V gene, CDR1 is MDHEN and CDR2 is SYDVKM. This CDR3 is 14 amino acids long.

In this sample, this clone turned up a few times. V usage is TRBV12-5 and J usage is TRBJ1-1; the D is unclear. The V gene lost 0 bases and the J gene lost 10 bases, with 9 bases spanning the gap. CDR3 size: 12 residues. Germline V gene sequence: CDR1 LGHNT, CDR2 FRNRAP. CDR3 protein: CASGLVRGSAFF. As DNA, the CDR3 is TGTGCTAGTGGTTTGGTACGGGGTTCAGCTTTCTTT. Variable domain in full (rest from reference TRBV12-5 and TRBJ1-1): DARVTQTPRHKVTEMGQEVTMRCQPILGHNTVFWYRQTMMQGLELLAYFRNRAPLDDSGMPKDRFSAEMPDATLATLKIQPSEPRDSAVYFCASGLVRGSAFFGQGTRLTVV.

This sequence joins TRBV28 and TRBJ1-5; 7 bases match TRBD1. V lost 4 bases, J lost 3 bases, and 6 bases stayed unmatched. The CDR3 has 15 amino acids. Germline V gives CDR1 MDHEN, CDR2 SYDVKM. The CDR3 sequence: CASSWGTAYNQPQHF. The CDR3 nucleotides read TGTGCCAGCAGTTGGGGGACAGCCTACAATCAGCCCCAGCATTTT.

This chain links TRBV9 with TRBJ1-3; 7 bases align to TRBD1. J lost 8 bases, V lost 2 bases, and 4 bases had no gene match. CDR3 length: 13 residues. The germline gives CDR1 SGDLS, CDR2 YYNGEE. The CDR3 DNA sequence: TGTGCCAGCAGCGTGGGCAGGGGGGACACCATATATTTT. Its translation: CASSVGRGDTIYF.

This clone came up once. The chain carries TRBV19 and TRBJ1-5, with a weak D call TRBD1 (5 bases). The CDR3 loop spans 17 amino acids. CDR1 is LNHDA, CDR2 SQIVND, per germline (reference sequence). V was shortened by 5 bases and J by 2 bases, with 19 bases between the two germline ends. CDR3 residues: CASSFRPRVIGNQPQHF. DNA for the CDR3: TGTGCCAGTAGTTTCCGCCCCAGGGTGATTGGCAATCAGCCCCAGCATTTT.

The V gene is TRBV19, the J gene TRBJ1-6, with D unclear. Trimming took 7 bases from V and 7 from J, leaving 11 bases between them. This CDR3 spans 13 amino acids. Per the germline V gene, CDR1 is LNHDA and CDR2 is SQIVND (reference sequence). DNA of the CDR3: TGTGCCAGTAATCACAGCCCGAATTCACCCCTCCACTTT. Translation: CASNHSPNSPLHF.

V is TRBV9 and J is TRBJ1-2; 9 positions match TRBD1. The germline CDR1 and CDR2 sequences are SGDLS and YYNGEE. CDR3 length: 16 amino acids. With V trimmed by 3 bases and J by 2 bases, 8 bases remained unmatched. DNA for the CDR3: TGTGCCAGCAGCGACACCGTTGGACAGGGGAACTATGGCTACACCTTC. Translated, it gives CASSDTVGQGNYGYTF.

The chain carries TRBV28 and TRBJ2-7; TRBD2 agrees at 8 bases. Germline values: CDR1 MDHEN, CDR2 SYDVKM. With 4 bases clipped from V and 2 bases from J, the junction kept 7 bases outside the gene matches. The CDR3 contains 15 residues. Here the CDR3 DNA reads TGTGCCAGCAGTTCTCCCAGCGGGAGCACCTACGAGCAGTACTTC. Residues: CASSSPSGSTYEQYF.

The rearrangement joins TRBV29-1 to TRBJ1-1; no definite D call. The germline CDR1 and CDR2 sequences are SQVTM and ANQGSEA. The CDR3 contains 14 residues. V was shortened by 4 bases and J by 1 base, with 13 bases between the two germline ends. The CDR3 loop is CSVGEAAKNTEAFF. The DNA for the CDR3 is TGCAGCGTTGGGGAGGCAGCCAAGAACACTGAAGCTTTCTTT.

The chain recombines TRBV5-1 with TRBJ1-1; TRBD1 agrees at 10 bases. With V trimmed by 4 bases and J by 0 bases, 6 bases remained unmatched. Germline V gives CDR1 SGHRS, CDR2 YFSETQ. The CDR3 has 16 residues. The CDR3 protein is CASSDGTGAMNTEAFF. The CDR3, as DNA: TGCGCCAGCAGCGACGGGACAGGGGCTATGAACACTGAAGCTTTCTTT.

This clone showed up just once. The chain carries TRBV19 and TRBJ1-5; 10 bases line up with TRBD1. CDR1 and CDR2 from the germline V gene are LNHDA and SQIVND (reference sequence). The CDR3 is 15 residues long. The V segment lost 3 bases and the J segment 7 bases; nucleotides outside the gene matches: 6. The CDR3 sequence is CASSMGTGVRQPQHF. The CDR3 DNA follows: TGTGCCAGTAGTATGGGGACAGGGGTAAGACAGCCCCAGCATTTT.

The J gene is TRBJ2-1, the V gene TRBV28, with 8 bases aligning to TRBD2. The germline V gene encodes CDR1 MDHEN and CDR2 SYDVKM. CDR3 length: 12 amino acids. V was pared by 11 bases and J by 3 bases, with 3 bases of the junction left unmatched. The CDR3 reads CAGGTSYNEQFF. The CDR3 DNA is TGTGCCGGTGGGACTAGCTACAATGAGCAGTTCTTC.

The chain joins TRBV5-1 to TRBJ2-7; 10 bases match TRBD1. CDR1 and CDR2 from the germline V gene are SGHRS and YFSETQ. The J segment lost 7 bases and the V segment lost 4 bases, leaving 8 bases of the junction unmatched. The CDR3 contains 14 residues. CDR3 amino acids: CASSTGQGIGEQYF. In DNA form, the CDR3 reads TGCGCCAGCAGCACGGGACAGGGGATTGGGGAGCAGTACTTC.

With respect to this clone: Other DNA sequences in the sample encode the same CDR3. This sequence joins TRBV5-1 and TRBJ1-1; D is possibly TRBD1 (6 bases). The V end lost 4 bases, the J end lost 8 bases, and 12 bases lay between the germline ends. The germline gives CDR1 SGHRS, CDR2 YFSETQ. This CDR3 has 12 residues. For the CDR3, the DNA is TGCGCCAGCAGCCTAAGCGGGACAGAAGCTTTCTTT. It specifies CASSLSGTEAFF.

V and J are TRBV6-6 and TRBJ1-1; D gene uncertain. This CDR3 spans 11 amino acids. V lost 8 bases to trimming and J lost 5 bases, with 9 bases between them. CDR1 and CDR2 (germline): MNHNY, SVGAGI (reference sequence). The CDR3 sequence is CASPGSTEAFF. The CDR3 DNA follows: TGTGCCAGCCCGGGAAGTACTGAAGCTTTCTTT.

The V call is TRBV4-1, the J call TRBJ1-1; D perhaps matches TRBD1 (5 bases). Germline assignment: CDR1 MGHRA and CDR2 YSYEKL. The CDR3 extends over 15 amino acids. V was clipped by 1 base and J by 0 bases, with 9 bases between them. The CDR3 DNA sequence: TGCGCCAGCAGCCAAGCGGGGGTTCTGAACACTGAAGCTTTCTTT. Encoded protein: CASSQAGVLNTEAFF.

The J gene is TRBJ2-7, the V gene TRBV21-1; the D segment call TRBD2 is taken from the table without a DNA check. TRBV21-1 is classified as a pseudogene. The CDR3 length is 14 residues. CDR3 nucleotides: TGTGCCAGCAGCCTCCGCCGGGGGTCCTACGAGCAGTACTTC. Amino acid sequence: CASSLRRGSYEQYF.

The gene calls are TRBV7-2 and TRBJ2-2; TRBD2 matches 7 bases. V lost 2 bases and J lost 6; bases outside the gene matches: 9. The CDR3 loop spans 16 amino acids. The germline V gene encodes CDR1 SGHTA and CDR2 FQGNSA. This CDR3 is CASSLSAWGGPGELFF. As DNA, the CDR3 is TGTGCCAGCAGCTTAAGTGCATGGGGGGGACCCGGGGAGCTGTTTTTT.

The chain carries TRBV19 and TRBJ1-5; TRBD1 matches 7 bases. This CDR3 spans 15 amino acids. CDR1 is LNHDA, CDR2 SQIVND, per germline (reference sequence). V shed 0 bases and J 4 bases; nucleotides not matched to a gene: 3. The CDR3 loop reads CASSIEGTANQPQHF. In nucleotides, the CDR3 is TGTGCCAGTAGTATAGAGGGGACAGCTAATCAGCCCCAGCATTTT.

The gene calls are TRBV30 and TRBJ2-7, with a weak D call TRBD1 (6 bases). Germline V lookup: CDR1 GTSNPN, CDR2 SVGIG (reference sequence). V was trimmed by 0 bases and J by 3 bases, leaving 9 bases between them. The CDR3 is 13 amino acids. The CDR3 is CAWSVQGNYEQYF. The CDR3 region has the DNA TGTGCCTGGAGTGTCCAGGGGAACTACGAGCAGTACTTC.

The rearrangement joins TRBV9 to TRBJ2-7; TRBD2 agrees at 8 bases. The V gene's germline CDR1 is SGDLS and CDR2 YYNGEE. This CDR3 comprises 14 residues. V lost 2 bases and J lost 3; bases outside the gene matches: 4. CDR3 in DNA: TGTGCCAGCAGCGTCGGGGGGGGATTCTACGAGCAGTACTTC. Its protein is CASSVGGGFYEQYF.

The V gene is TRBV7-8, the J gene TRBJ2-3; 7 bases match TRBD2. Germline-derived CDR1 and CDR2 are SGHVS and FQNEAQ. This CDR3 comprises 16 residues. V was clipped by 1 base and J by 2 bases; unmatched bases: 6. The DNA of the CDR3 is TGTGCCAGCAGCTTAGGTCCGGCGGGGGACACAGATACGCAGTATTTT. Translating it yields CASSLGPAGDTDTQYF.

The table lists this clone with a count of one. V is TRBV6-5 and J is TRBJ2-2; no reliable D call. Trimming stripped 5 bases from V and 6 bases from J, with 7 bases between. Germline V gives CDR1 MNHEY, CDR2 SVGAGI. The CDR3 contains 12 residues. The chain's CDR3 is CASSRQAGELFF. DNA of the CDR3: TGTGCCAGCAGTCGGCAGGCCGGGGAGCTGTTTTTT.

The chain links TRBV18 to TRBJ1-1, with TRBD1 identical over 7 bases. Germline-derived CDR1 and CDR2 are KGHSH and LQKENI. The CDR3 covers 14 residues. V lost 5 bases to trimming and J lost 7 bases; unmatched junction nucleotides: 10. CDR3 protein: CASSGRGTDYEAFF. In nucleotides, the CDR3 is TGTGCCAGCTCAGGGCGAGGGACAGACTATGAAGCTTTCTTT.

The sample holds one count of this clone. CDR3 protein: CASSQGLAFQETQYF. The CDR3 DNA is TGTGCCAGCAGCCAAGGACTAGCTTTCCAAGAGACCCAGTACTTC. The V and J genes are TRBV4-2 and TRBJ2-5; 7 positions match TRBD2. Germline CDR1 is LGHNA and CDR2 is YNFKEQ. V lost 1 base and J lost 1; bases outside the gene matches: 3. This CDR3 contains 15 residues.

J is TRBJ2-1 and V is TRBV5-5; 11 nucleotides line up with TRBD2. Per the germline V gene, CDR1 is SGHKS and CDR2 is YYEKEE (reference sequence). The junction had 5 bases not matched to a gene; V was cut back by 2 bases and J by 7 bases. This CDR3 is 15 amino acids long. Here the CDR3 reads CASSFTSGSGNEQFF. The CDR3 DNA is TGTGCCAGCAGCTTCACTAGCGGGAGTGGTAATGAGCAGTTCTTC.

This clone was seen a handful of times. The chain is built from TRBV7-9 and TRBJ1-6; maybe TRBD1 (6 bases). Germline CDR1 reads SEHNR; CDR2 reads FQNEAQ (reference sequence). The CDR3 has 14 amino acids. Trimming removed 1 base from V and 10 bases from J, with 11 bases in between. DNA of the CDR3: TGTGCCAGCAGCTTAGAACAGGGAGGGTCACCCCTCCACTTT. Protein sequence: CASSLEQGGSPLHF.

Note on this clone: This specimen includes other DNA sequences encoding the same CDR3. The rearrangement uses TRBV5-1 and TRBJ1-1; tentative D call: TRBD1 (6 bases). Germline V lookup: CDR1 SGHRS, CDR2 YFSETQ. V was cut by 2 bases and J by 5 bases, with 10 bases left in between. The CDR3 is made up of 13 amino acids. CDR3 in amino acids: CASSLGRGTEAFF. Here the CDR3 DNA reads TGCGCCAGCAGCTTAGGCAGGGGAACTGAAGCTTTCTTT.

V and J are TRBV12-5 and TRBJ2-5; the D gene is possibly TRBD2 (6 bases). The CDR3 sequence is 14 residues long. Trimming removed 1 base at V and 4 bases at J, with 10 bases between. CDR1 LGHNT and CDR2 FRNRAP come from the germline V gene. The DNA for the CDR3 is TGTGCTAGTGGTTTGGGGGACTCCCGAGAGACCCAGTACTTC. Residues: CASGLGDSRETQYF.